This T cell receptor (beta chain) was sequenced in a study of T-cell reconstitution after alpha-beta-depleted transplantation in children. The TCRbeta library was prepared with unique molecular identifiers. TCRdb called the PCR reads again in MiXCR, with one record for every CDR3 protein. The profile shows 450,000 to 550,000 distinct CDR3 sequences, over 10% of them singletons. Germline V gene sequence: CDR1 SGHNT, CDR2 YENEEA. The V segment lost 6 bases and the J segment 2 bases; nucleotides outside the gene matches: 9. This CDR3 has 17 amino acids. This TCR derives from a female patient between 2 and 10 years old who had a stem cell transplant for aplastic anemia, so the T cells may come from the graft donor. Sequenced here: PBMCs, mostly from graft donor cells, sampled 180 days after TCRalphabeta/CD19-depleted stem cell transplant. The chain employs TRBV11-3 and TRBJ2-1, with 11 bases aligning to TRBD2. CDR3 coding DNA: TGTGCCAGCAGTGAGAGGGTACTAGCGGGGGCCTACAATGAGCAGTTCTTC. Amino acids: CASSERVLAGAYNEQFF.